This T cell receptor (beta chain) was sequenced in a study of blood T cell repertoires in COVID-19. Study-level background: COVID-19 samples, acute and convalescent, were from the United States, Italy and Spain. T cells, B-cell-depleted T cells, or PBMCs provided the cDNA or gDNA that served as material.

Authors' processing steps: It was from reference gene primer amplification that nucleated cell counts were estimated. TCRdb's copy holds only in-frame clones and misses some; the assay was immunoSEQ multiplex PCR. The V and J calls and clone size are taken from that table; D and trimming were inferred from the DNA. The sample consists of more than 200,000 clones, about four fifths of them appearing once. Germline V gene data show CDR1 as MDHEN and CDR2 as SYDVKM. The CDR3 consists of 15 residues. The ends were cut back, 6 bases at V and 4 bases at J, with 18 bases in the middle. This clonotype was obtained from a man aged 45-65 years with active or convalescent COVID-19. The chain combines TRBV28 with TRBJ1-2; a possible D gene is TRBD1 (5 bases). Input material: peripheral blood. The CDR3, as DNA: TGTGCCAGCAGCCTAGGGCAGGGTCGTCTCTATGGCTACACCTTC. This gives the protein CASSLGQGRLYGYTF.